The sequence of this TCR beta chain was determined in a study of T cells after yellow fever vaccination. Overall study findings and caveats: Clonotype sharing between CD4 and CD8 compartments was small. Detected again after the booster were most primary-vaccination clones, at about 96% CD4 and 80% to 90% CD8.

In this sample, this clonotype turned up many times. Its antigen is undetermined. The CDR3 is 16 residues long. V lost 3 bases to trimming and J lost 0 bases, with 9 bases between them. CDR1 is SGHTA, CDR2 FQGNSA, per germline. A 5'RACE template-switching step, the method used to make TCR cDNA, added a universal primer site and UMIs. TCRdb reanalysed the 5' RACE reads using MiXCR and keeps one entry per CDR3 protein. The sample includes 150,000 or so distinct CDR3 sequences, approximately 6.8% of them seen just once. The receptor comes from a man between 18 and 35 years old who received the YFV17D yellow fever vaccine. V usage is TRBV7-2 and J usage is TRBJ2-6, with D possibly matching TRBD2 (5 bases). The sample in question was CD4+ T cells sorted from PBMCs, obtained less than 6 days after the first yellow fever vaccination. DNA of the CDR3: TGTGCCAGCAGCTTGTGGACTGGCTCTGGGGCCAACGTCCTGACTTTC. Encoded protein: CASSLWTGSGANVLTF. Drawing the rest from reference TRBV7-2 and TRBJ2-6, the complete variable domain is GAGVSQSPSNKVTEKGKDVELRCDPISGHTALYWYRQSLGQGLEFLIYFQGNSAPDKSGLPSDRFSAERTGGSVSTLTIQRTQQEDSAVYLCASSLWTGSGANVLTFGAGSRLTVL.